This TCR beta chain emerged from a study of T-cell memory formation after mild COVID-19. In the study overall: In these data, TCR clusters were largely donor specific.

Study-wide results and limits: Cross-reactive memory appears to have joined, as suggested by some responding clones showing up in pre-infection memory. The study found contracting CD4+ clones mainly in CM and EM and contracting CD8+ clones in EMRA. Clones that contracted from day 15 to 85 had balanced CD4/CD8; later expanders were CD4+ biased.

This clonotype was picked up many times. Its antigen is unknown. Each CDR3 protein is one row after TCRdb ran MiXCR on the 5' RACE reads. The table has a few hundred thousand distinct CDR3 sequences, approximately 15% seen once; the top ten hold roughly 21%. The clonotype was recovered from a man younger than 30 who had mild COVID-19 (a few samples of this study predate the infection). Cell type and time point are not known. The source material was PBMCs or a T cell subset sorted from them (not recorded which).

CDR3 residues: CASSPFGGASSYEQYV. The CDR3 nucleotides are TGTGCCAGCAGTCCGTTCGGGGGGGCCTCGTCCTACGAGCAGTACGTC. The V gene is TRBV27, the J gene TRBJ2-7, with 8 bases fitting TRBD2. CDR3 length equals 16 residues. CDR1 is MNHEY, CDR2 SMNVEV, per germline (reference sequence). With V trimmed by 5 bases and J by 1 base, 10 bases remained unmatched.